Below are 22 T cell receptor beta chains sequenced from a single sample in a study of blood T cell repertoires in COVID-19. Some clones are missing from TCRdb's copy, which holds only in-frame ones; the method was immunoSEQ multiplex PCR. The sample holds 250,000 to 350,000 clones; about 87% are singletons and the top ten take around 3%. Specimen: PBMCs or T cells enriched from blood (not recorded which). The receptors shown here come from a woman aged 45-65 years who had recovered from COVID-19.

V usage is TRBV11-2 and J usage is TRBJ2-1; TRBD2 aligns across 7 bases. The junction had 3 bases not matched to a gene; V was cut back by 4 bases and J by 0 bases. The CDR3 covers 15 residues. Germline V gives CDR1 SGHAT, CDR2 FQNNGV. CDR3 protein: CASSSTSSSYNEQFF. The CDR3 DNA reads TGTGCCAGCAGCTCGACTAGCAGCTCCTACAATGAGCAGTTCTTC.

The chain has TRBV19 and TRBJ2-7; 10 bases line up with TRBD1. Trimming cost V 4 bases and J 2 bases; bases outside gene matches: 2. The CDR3 has 14 residues. Germline assignment: CDR1 LNHDA and CDR2 SQIVND (reference sequence). The CDR3 DNA reads TGTGCCAGTAGTAGGACAGGGGGAACCTACGAGCAGTACTTC. It specifies CASSRTGGTYEQYF. The entire variable domain, with the rest obtained from reference TRBV19 and TRBJ2-7, is as follows: DGGITQSPKYLFRKEGQNVTLSCEQNLNHDAMYWYRQDPGQGLRLIYYSQIVNDFQKGDIAEGYSVSREKKESFPLTVTSAQKNPTAFYLCASSRTGGTYEQYFGPGTRLTVT.

The gene calls are TRBV7-2 and TRBJ2-7; 13 nucleotides align to TRBD2. The CDR3 consists of 15 residues. V was clipped by 5 bases and J by 5 bases; unmatched bases: 6. CDR1 is SGHTA, CDR2 FQGNSA, per germline. The CDR3 nucleotides read TGTGCCAGCAGCATTGACGGACTAGCGGGAGACGAGCAGTACTTC. Translated: CASSIDGLAGDEQYF.

This clone has a single count. The chain uses TRBV27 and TRBJ1-4; D is unclear. Between the trimmed V and J ends, which lost 4 bases and 8 bases, there was a span of 14 bases. From germline, CDR1 is MNHEY and CDR2 SMNVEV (reference sequence). CDR3 length: 14 residues. This CDR3 is CASSSTREREKLFF. For the CDR3, the DNA is TGTGCCAGCAGTTCGACCCGAGAGAGGGAAAAACTGTTTTTT. The full variable domain, its missing parts supplied by reference TRBV27 and TRBJ1-4, is EAQVTQNPRYLITVTGKKLTVTCSQNMNHEYMSWYRQDPGLGLRQIYYSMNVEVTDKGDVPEGYKVSRKEKRNFPLILESPSPNQTSLYFCASSSTREREKLFFGSGTQLSVL.

The chain is built from TRBV29-1 and TRBJ2-1; D uncertain. CDR3 length: 11 amino acids. Germline CDR1 and CDR2: SQVTM and ANQGSEA. V gave up 4 bases and J gave up 9 bases, with 10 bases separating them. CDR3 amino acids: CSVASLSEQFF. In nucleotides, the CDR3 is TGCAGCGTTGCTAGTCTTAGTGAGCAGTTCTTC.

This chain links TRBV27 with TRBJ1-5; D uncertain. The CDR3 totals 15 residues. Trimming cost V 2 bases and J 1 base, with 9 bases left between them. Germline CDR1 reads MNHEY; CDR2 reads SMNVEV (reference sequence). This CDR3 reads CASSLAGFSNQPQHF. Here the CDR3 DNA reads TGTGCCAGCAGTTTAGCCGGGTTCAGCAATCAGCCCCAGCATTTT.

The chain links TRBV4-1 to TRBJ2-3; tentative D call: TRBD2 (5 bases). Trimming took 2 bases from V and 1 from J, leaving 7 bases between them. The CDR3 is 14 residues long. CDR1 is MGHRA and CDR2 is YSYEKL in the germline V gene. DNA for the CDR3: TGCGCCAGCAGCCAAAAGGGAGGCACAGATACGCAGTATTTT. It encodes CASSQKGGTDTQYF.

The chain links TRBV11-3 to TRBJ2-1, with no clear D. Trimming took 0 bases from V and 5 from J, leaving 8 bases between them. Germline-derived CDR1 and CDR2 are SGHNT and YENEEA. The CDR3 contains 14 residues. The DNA of the CDR3 is TGTGCCAGCAGCTTAGATGGCGGCAACAATGAGCAGTTCTTC. It is translated as CASSLDGGNNEQFF.

V is TRBV6-2 or TRBV6-3 and J is TRBJ2-4; D is uncertain. The CDR3 totals 14 residues. Germline assignment: CDR1 MNHEY and CDR2 SVGEGT. V lost 5 bases and J 2 bases, leaving 10 bases between the germline ends. CDR3 sequence (DNA): TGTGCCAGCAGTATGGCCTTAACCAAAAACATTCAGTACTTC. Amino acid sequence: CASSMALTKNIQYF.

The chain couples TRBV29-1 to TRBJ1-4; D call uncertain. CDR1 and CDR2 (germline): SQVTM, ANQGSEA. V was trimmed by 1 base and J by 5 bases, leaving 8 bases between them. The CDR3 is 13 residues long. This CDR3 reads CSVEGGPNEKLFF. The DNA for the CDR3 is TGCAGCGTTGAAGGTGGCCCGAATGAAAAACTGTTTTTT.

This clone has a handful of counts. The chain has TRBV7-3 and TRBJ2-1; TRBD2 matches at 8 bases. Germline assignment: CDR1 SGHTA and CDR2 FQGTGA. Trimming took 2 bases from V and 7 from J; bases not matched to a gene: 7. CDR3 length equals 15 residues. The CDR3 bases are TGTGCCAGCAGCTTACGGGAGGGTCCGGGAAATGAGCAGTTCTTC. Its protein product is CASSLREGPGNEQFF.

The chain recombines TRBV28 with TRBJ1-4; D not certain. With 5 bases removed from V and 0 bases from J, the gap between germline ends came to 22 bases. Germline V gene data show CDR1 as MDHEN and CDR2 as SYDVKM. There are 19 residues in the CDR3. In nucleotides, the CDR3 is TGTGCCAGCAGTGCCCTAGACGGAACCCCCGGAACAACTAATGAAAAACTGTTTTTT. It specifies CASSALDGTPGTTNEKLFF.

The rearrangement links TRBV28 to TRBJ1-5; D gene ambiguous. CDR1 MDHEN and CDR2 SYDVKM come from the germline V gene. Trimming shortened V by 5 bases and J by 0 bases, and 11 bases separated the two germline ends. The CDR3 runs 15 residues. The CDR3 sequence: CASSRSKDSNQPQHF. For the CDR3, the DNA is TGTGCCAGCAGTCGGAGTAAGGATAGCAATCAGCCCCAGCATTTT. The full variable domain, rest sourced from reference TRBV28 and TRBJ1-5, is DVKVTQSSRYLVKRTGEKVFLECVQDMDHENMFWYRQDPGLGLRLIYFSYDVKMKEKGDIPEGYSVSREKKERFSLILESASTNQTSMYLCASSRSKDSNQPQHFGDGTRLSIL.

The rearrangement joins TRBV19 to TRBJ1-5; 7 bases are shared with TRBD1. With 4 bases clipped from V and 2 bases from J, the junction kept 8 bases outside the gene matches. Germline V gene data show CDR1 as LNHDA and CDR2 as SQIVND (reference sequence). The CDR3 is made up of 16 amino acids. The DNA of the CDR3 is TGTGCCAGTAGTAGAAGTACCGGGACAGGCAATCAGCCCCAGCATTTT. This sequence encodes CASSRSTGTGNQPQHF. Complete variable domain (other parts from reference TRBV19 and TRBJ1-5): DGGITQSPKYLFRKEGQNVTLSCEQNLNHDAMYWYRQDPGQGLRLIYYSQIVNDFQKGDIAEGYSVSREKKESFPLTVTSAQKNPTAFYLCASSRSTGTGNQPQHFGDGTRLSIL.

The gene calls are TRBV5-1 and TRBJ2-1, with D tentatively TRBD2 (5 bases). The length of the CDR3 is 13 residues. With 2 bases removed from V and 5 bases from J, the gap between germline ends came to 8 bases. The germline V gene has CDR1 SGHRS and CDR2 YFSETQ. CDR3 in amino acids: CASSLLVDNEQFF. DNA of the CDR3: TGCGCCAGCAGCTTACTAGTTGACAATGAGCAGTTCTTC.

The chain employs TRBV2 and TRBJ1-3, with D possibly being TRBD1 (5 bases). V shed 4 bases and J shed 1 base, with 8 bases lying between them. This CDR3 has 14 amino acids. Germline V gene sequence: CDR1 SNHLY, CDR2 FYNNEI. In nucleotides, the CDR3 is TGTGCCAGCAGTGTCAGGGTTTCTGGAAACACCATATATTTT. It codes for CASSVRVSGNTIYF.

There are a few counts of this clone. CDR3 sequence (DNA): TGTGCCAGCAGCCTCCTAGCGGGAGGCACCGGGGAGCTGTTTTTT. It specifies CASSLLAGGTGELFF. The chain is built from TRBV7-9 and TRBJ2-2; 11 bases match TRBD2. Germline values: CDR1 SEHNR, CDR2 FQNEAQ (reference sequence). Trimming cost V 5 bases and J 4 bases; bases outside gene matches: 3. The CDR3 sequence is 15 residues long.

The genes are TRBV7-9 and TRBJ1-2, with 8 bases identical to TRBD1. The CDR3 is 12 amino acids. Germline V gene data show CDR1 as SEHNR and CDR2 as FQNEAQ (reference sequence). J was trimmed by 6 bases and V by 5 bases; bases with no gene match: 2. The CDR3 DNA follows: TGTGCCAGCAGCCCACAGGGGGATGGCTACACCTTC. As protein: CASSPQGDGYTF.

The chain employs TRBV5-6 and TRBJ1-2, with 7 bases matching TRBD1. This CDR3 is built from 15 residues. Germline lookup yields CDR1 SGHDT and CDR2 YYEEEE. Trimming cost V 0 bases and J 12 bases; bases outside gene matches: 14. In DNA, the CDR3 is TGTGCCAGCAGCTTGGGGCGGGCGGGACAGCCGCGTCACACCTTC. Translation gives CASSLGRAGQPRHTF.

The chain links TRBV6-5 to TRBJ1-6; 8 bases fit TRBD1. This CDR3 has 14 amino acids. Losses at the gene ends were 4 bases for V and 10 bases for J; bases not matched to a gene: 6. Germline V lookup: CDR1 MNHEY, CDR2 SVGAGI. The CDR3 sequence: CASSFNRGWSPLHF. The CDR3 nucleotides are TGTGCCAGCAGTTTCAACAGGGGGTGGTCACCCCTCCACTTT.

V and J are TRBV6-2 or TRBV6-3 and TRBJ2-7, with a possible D match to TRBD1 (5 bases). The CDR3 is 15 amino acids. Trimming took off 6 bases at V and 2 bases at J, with 17 bases between the two ends. The germline V gene encodes CDR1 MNHEY and CDR2 SVGEGT. The CDR3 DNA follows: TGTGCCAGCAGCCATAGAGTGGACACTACCTACGAGCAGTACTTC. Translating it yields CASSHRVDTTYEQYF.

The count of this clone is one. The chain has TRBV6-2 or TRBV6-3 and TRBJ2-2, with D possibly being TRBD2 (5 bases). CDR3 length: 17 amino acids. Germline assignment: CDR1 MNHEY and CDR2 SVGEGT. V gave up 6 bases and J gave up 3 bases, with 20 bases separating them. CDR3 DNA sequence: TGTGCCAGCAGCCCAATAGCGTTTAATCTAGACACCGGGGAGCTGTTTTTT. This sequence encodes CASSPIAFNLDTGELFF.